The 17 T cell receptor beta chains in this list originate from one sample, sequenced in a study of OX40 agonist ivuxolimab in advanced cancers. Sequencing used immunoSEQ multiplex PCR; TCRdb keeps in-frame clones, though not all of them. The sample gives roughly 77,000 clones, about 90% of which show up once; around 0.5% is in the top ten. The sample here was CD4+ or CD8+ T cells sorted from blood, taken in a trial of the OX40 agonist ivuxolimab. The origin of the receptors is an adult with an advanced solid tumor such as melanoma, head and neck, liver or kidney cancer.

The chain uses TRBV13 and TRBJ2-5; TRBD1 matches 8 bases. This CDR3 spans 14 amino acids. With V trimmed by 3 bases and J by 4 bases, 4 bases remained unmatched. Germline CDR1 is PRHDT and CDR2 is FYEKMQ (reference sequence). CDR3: CASSFQGAAETQYF. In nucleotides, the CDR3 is TGTGCCAGCAGCTTTCAGGGGGCCGCAGAGACCCAGTACTTC.

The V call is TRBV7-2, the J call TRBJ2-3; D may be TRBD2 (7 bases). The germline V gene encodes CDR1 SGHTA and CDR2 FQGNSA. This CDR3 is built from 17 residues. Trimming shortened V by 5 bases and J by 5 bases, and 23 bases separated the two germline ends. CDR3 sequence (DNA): TGTGCCAGCAGCATAATAACCCAGAGGGAGGGGGAAGATACGCAGTATTTT. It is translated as CASSIITQREGEDTQYF.

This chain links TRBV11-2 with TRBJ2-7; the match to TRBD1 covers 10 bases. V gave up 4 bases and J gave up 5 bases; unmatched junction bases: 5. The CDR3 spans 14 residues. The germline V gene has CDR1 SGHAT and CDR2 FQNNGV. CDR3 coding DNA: TGTGCCAGCAGCTCGGGACAGGGGTACCACGAGCAGTACTTC. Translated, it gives CASSSGQGYHEQYF.

The DNA of the CDR3 is TGTGCCAGCAGAAAGACTAGCGGGGGGGTGCGGGAGCAGTTCTTC. Translated: CASRKTSGGVREQFF. The V and J genes are TRBV28 and TRBJ2-1; 14 nucleotides line up with TRBD2. Trimming at V came to 6 bases and at J to 10 bases, leaving 8 bases not matched to a gene. Germline CDR1 and CDR2: MDHEN and SYDVKM. This CDR3 has 15 amino acids.

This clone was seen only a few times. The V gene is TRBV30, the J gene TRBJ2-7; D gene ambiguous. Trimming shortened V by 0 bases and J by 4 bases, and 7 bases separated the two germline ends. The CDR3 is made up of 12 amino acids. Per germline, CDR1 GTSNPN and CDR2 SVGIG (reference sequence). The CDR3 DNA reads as TGTGCCTGGAGTGTATCTGCGTACGAGCAGTACTTC. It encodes CAWSVSAYEQYF.

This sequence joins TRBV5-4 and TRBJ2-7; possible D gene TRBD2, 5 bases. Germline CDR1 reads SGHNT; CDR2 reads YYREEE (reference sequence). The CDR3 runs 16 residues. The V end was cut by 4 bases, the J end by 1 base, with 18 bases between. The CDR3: CASSGGVARDSYEQYF. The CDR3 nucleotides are TGTGCCAGCAGCGGAGGCGTAGCGAGGGATTCCTACGAGCAGTACTTC.

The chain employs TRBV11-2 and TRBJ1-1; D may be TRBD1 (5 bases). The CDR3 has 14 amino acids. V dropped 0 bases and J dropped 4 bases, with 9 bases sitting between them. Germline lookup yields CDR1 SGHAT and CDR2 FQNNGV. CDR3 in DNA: TGTGCCAGCAGCTTAGAAGCAGGGATCACTGAAGCTTTCTTT. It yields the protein CASSLEAGITEAFF.

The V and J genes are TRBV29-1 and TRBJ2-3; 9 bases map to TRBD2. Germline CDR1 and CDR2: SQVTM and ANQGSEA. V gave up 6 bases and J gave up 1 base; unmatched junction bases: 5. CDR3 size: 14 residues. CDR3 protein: CSVVRTSGTDTQYF. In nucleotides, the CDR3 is TGCAGCGTGGTTAGGACTAGCGGCACAGATACGCAGTATTTT.

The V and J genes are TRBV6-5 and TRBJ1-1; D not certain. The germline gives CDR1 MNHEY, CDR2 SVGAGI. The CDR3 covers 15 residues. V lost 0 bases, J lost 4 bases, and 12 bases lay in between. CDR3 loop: CASSYSYRLGTEAFF. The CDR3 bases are TGTGCCAGCAGTTACTCTTATCGACTGGGCACTGAAGCTTTCTTT.

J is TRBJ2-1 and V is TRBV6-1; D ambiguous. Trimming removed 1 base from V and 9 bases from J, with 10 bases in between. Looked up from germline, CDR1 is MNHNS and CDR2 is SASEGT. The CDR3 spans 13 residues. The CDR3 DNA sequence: TGTGCCAGCAGTGAAGTGGGCGGCCCTGAGCAGTTCTTC. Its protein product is CASSEVGGPEQFF.

As DNA, the CDR3 is TGTGCCAGCAGTTTTTATGCCATGGATACGCAGTATTTT. This codes for CASSFYAMDTQYF. The chain uses TRBV27 and TRBJ2-3; D gene ambiguous. The CDR3 length is 13 residues. The V and J ends lost 3 bases and 6 bases respectively, with 10 bases between them. Germline CDR1 MNHEY, CDR2 SMNVEV (reference sequence).

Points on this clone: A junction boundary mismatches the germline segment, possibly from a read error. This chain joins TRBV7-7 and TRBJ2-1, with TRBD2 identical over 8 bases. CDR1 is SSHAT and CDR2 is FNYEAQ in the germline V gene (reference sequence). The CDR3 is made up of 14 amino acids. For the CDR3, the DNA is TGTGCTAGCAGCTTATACGGGAGGGCCAATGAGCAGTTCTTC. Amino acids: CASSLYGRANEQFF. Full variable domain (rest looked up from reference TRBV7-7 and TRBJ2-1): GAGVSQSPRYKVTKRGQDVTLRCDPISSHATLYWYQQALGQGPEFLTYFNYEAQPDKSGLPSDRFSAERPEGSISTLTIQRTEQRDSAMYRCASSLYGRANEQFFGPGTRLTVL.

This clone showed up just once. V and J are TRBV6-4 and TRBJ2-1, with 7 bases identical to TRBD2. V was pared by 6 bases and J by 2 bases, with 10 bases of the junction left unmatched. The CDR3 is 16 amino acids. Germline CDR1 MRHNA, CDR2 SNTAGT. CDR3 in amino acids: CASSPSSGPPYNEQFF. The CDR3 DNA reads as TGTGCCAGCAGCCCCTCTAGCGGACCCCCCTACAATGAGCAGTTCTTC.

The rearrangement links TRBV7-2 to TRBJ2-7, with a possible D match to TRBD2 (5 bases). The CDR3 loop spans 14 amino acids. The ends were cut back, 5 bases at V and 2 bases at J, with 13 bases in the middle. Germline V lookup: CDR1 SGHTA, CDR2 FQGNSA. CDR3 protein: CASSRLALAYEQYF. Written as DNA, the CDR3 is TGTGCCAGCAGCCGCTTAGCGTTGGCCTACGAGCAGTACTTC.

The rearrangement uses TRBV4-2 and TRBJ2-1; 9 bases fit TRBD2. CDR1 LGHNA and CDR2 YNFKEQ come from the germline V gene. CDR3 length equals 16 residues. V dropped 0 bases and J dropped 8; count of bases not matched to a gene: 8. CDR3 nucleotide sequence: TGTGCCAGCAGCCAAGAATTTGTAGCGGGAGTCCATGAGCAGTTCTTC. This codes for CASSQEFVAGVHEQFF.

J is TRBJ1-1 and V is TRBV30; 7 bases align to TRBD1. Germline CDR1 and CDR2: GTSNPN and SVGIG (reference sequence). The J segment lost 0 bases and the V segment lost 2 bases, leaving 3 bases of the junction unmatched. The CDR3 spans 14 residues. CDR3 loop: CAWSLGQMNTEAFF. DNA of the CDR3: TGTGCCTGGAGTCTGGGACAGATGAACACTGAAGCTTTCTTT. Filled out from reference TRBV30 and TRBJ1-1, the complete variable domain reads SQTIHQWPATLVQPVGSPLSLECTVEGTSNPNLYWYRQAAGRGLQLLFYSVGIGQISSEVPQNLSASRPQDRQFILSSKKLLLSDSGFYLCAWSLGQMNTEAFFGQGTRLTVV.

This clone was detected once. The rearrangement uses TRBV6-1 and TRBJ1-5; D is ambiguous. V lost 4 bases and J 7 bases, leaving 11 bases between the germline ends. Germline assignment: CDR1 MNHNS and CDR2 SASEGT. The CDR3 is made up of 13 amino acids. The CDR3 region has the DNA TGTGCCAGCAGTGCCCTGGAGGCCCAGCCCCAGCATTTT. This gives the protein CASSALEAQPQHF.